The 19 T cell receptor beta chains given below trace back to one sample, sequenced in a study of T cells in Graves' hyperthyroidism and ophthalmopathy. Amplification of TCR beta CDR3 regions used RNA as the template. HTBI primers were used for first-round RT-PCR of the TCR CDR3. TCRdb reprocessed the multiplex PCR reads with MiXCR, giving one entry per CDR3 protein. Of some 300,000 distinct CDR3 sequences listed, roughly 15% are singletons. Sample: blood. These receptors all stem from a man under 40 with Graves' hyperthyroidism.

This clonotype turned up a few times. The chain has TRBV4-2 and TRBJ1-1; D gene unclear. The CDR3 extends over 16 amino acids. V was pared by 2 bases and J by 1 base, with 14 bases between. Germline lookup yields CDR1 LGHNA and CDR2 YNFKEQ. As DNA, the CDR3 is TGTGCCAGCAGCCAATATCACCGAGCCCCGAACACTGAAGCTTTCTTT. It codes for CASSQYHRAPNTEAFF.

This clonotype has just one count. This sequence joins TRBV27 and TRBJ2-3, with 7 bases that match TRBD2. This CDR3 comprises 15 residues. The V gene's germline CDR1 is MNHEY and CDR2 SMNVEV (reference sequence). V dropped 5 bases and J dropped 2; count of bases not matched to a gene: 7. CDR3 amino acids: CASSGAGRLTDTQYF. CDR3 in DNA: TGTGCCAGCAGTGGAGCGGGACGCCTCACAGATACGCAGTATTTT.

The chain joins TRBV5-1 to TRBJ1-5; D might be TRBD1 (5 bases). Germline assignment: CDR1 SGHRS and CDR2 YFSETQ. The CDR3 sequence is 15 residues long. Trimming removed 0 bases from V and 6 bases from J, with 13 bases in between. CDR3 nucleotides: TGCGCCAGCAGCTTGGATGGGGCCCAAGGTCAGCCCCAGCATTTT. Translated: CASSLDGAQGQPQHF.

This clonotype has only a few counts. This chain links TRBV12-5 with TRBJ1-5; D perhaps matches TRBD1 (6 bases). The CDR3 extends over 19 amino acids. Germline values: CDR1 LGHNT, CDR2 FRNRAP. V lost 3 bases, J lost 3 bases, and 24 bases lay in between. CDR3 loop: CASGFAPPWVDRHNQPQHF. The CDR3 nucleotides read TGTGCTAGTGGTTTCGCACCCCCTTGGGTAGACAGGCACAATCAGCCCCAGCATTTT.

The rearrangement joins TRBV29-1 to TRBJ2-1, with 7 bases fitting TRBD1. With V trimmed by 0 bases and J by 4 bases, 3 bases remained unmatched. In germline, CDR1 is SQVTM, CDR2 ANQGSEA. The CDR3 runs 14 residues. CDR3 residues: CSVEDDRDYNEQFF. The CDR3 nucleotides are TGCAGCGTTGAAGACGACAGGGATTACAATGAGCAGTTCTTC.

The chain links TRBV7-2 to TRBJ1-2; 12 nucleotides line up with TRBD1. The CDR3 has 15 residues. Germline-derived CDR1 and CDR2 are SGHTA and FQGNSA. J was trimmed by 8 bases and V by 1 base; bases with no gene match: 5. Here the CDR3 reads CASSLVGTGGGGYTF. The CDR3 nucleotides are TGTGCCAGCAGCTTAGTGGGGACAGGGGGCGGAGGCTACACCTTC.

This clonotype was counted a few times. The rearrangement uses TRBV20-1 and TRBJ2-7; 7 positions match TRBD2. CDR3 length: 14 amino acids. Germline values: CDR1 DFQATT, CDR2 SNEGSKA (reference sequence). V gave up 6 bases and J gave up 2 bases; unmatched junction bases: 10. The CDR3 protein is CSAGGTGGAYEQYF. The CDR3 DNA reads as TGCAGTGCGGGAGGGACCGGAGGTGCCTACGAGCAGTACTTC.

The CDR3 DNA reads as TGTGCCAGCAGTACACGGGACAGTCTTTCGTCTTTTCTCGCTTTCTTT. Protein product: CASSTRDSLSSFLAFF. V gene TRBV28 combines with J gene TRBJ1-1; the match to TRBD1 covers 7 bases. Per the germline V gene, CDR1 is MDHEN and CDR2 is SYDVKM. Trimming cost V 5 bases and J 11 bases; bases outside gene matches: 20. The length of the CDR3 is 16 residues.

This clonotype was seen repeatedly, ten times or more. V is TRBV6-1 and J is TRBJ2-7, with 7 bases that match TRBD2. Trimming took 5 bases from V and 1 from J; bases not matched to a gene: 8. The CDR3 has 15 amino acids. In germline, CDR1 is MNHNS, CDR2 SASEGT. In DNA form, the CDR3 reads TGTGCCAGCAGTTCCGAGGGGACTACATCCTACGAGCAGTACTTC. It encodes CASSSEGTTSYEQYF.

The V and J genes are TRBV7-9 and TRBJ2-3, with D possibly TRBD2 on 6 matching bases. From germline, CDR1 is SEHNR and CDR2 FQNEAQ (reference sequence). V was trimmed by 2 bases and J by 0 bases, leaving 9 bases between them. CDR3 length: 15 amino acids. This CDR3 is CASSLTSWSTDTQYF. The CDR3 bases are TGTGCCAGCAGCTTAACTAGCTGGAGCACAGATACGCAGTATTTT.

The CDR3 spells CASSSSGTTDTQYF. CDR3 DNA sequence: TGTGCCAGCAGTTCGAGCGGGACCACAGATACGCAGTATTTT. V is TRBV7-3 and J is TRBJ2-3; 7 nucleotides line up with TRBD2. The CDR3 length is 14 residues. The germline gives CDR1 SGHTA, CDR2 FQGTGA. V shed 6 bases, J shed 2 bases, and the junction held 5 bases outside the gene matches. Combining the CDR3 with reference TRBV7-3 and TRBJ2-3 gives the whole variable domain GAGVSQTPSNKVTEKGKYVELRCDPISGHTALYWYRQSLGQGPEFLIYFQGTGAADDSGLPNDRFFAVRPEGSVSTLKIQRTERGDSAVYLCASSSSGTTDTQYFGPGTRLTVL.

This clonotype was seen many times. The chain couples TRBV20-1 to TRBJ2-3; D unresolved. From germline, CDR1 is DFQATT and CDR2 SNEGSKA (reference sequence). The V end lost 3 bases, the J end lost 1 base, and 11 bases lay between the germline ends. The CDR3 runs to 14 residues. CDR3 in amino acids: CSASPSARTDTQYF. The CDR3 nucleotides are TGCAGTGCTAGCCCCTCAGCGCGCACAGATACGCAGTATTTT.

This clonotype was observed a few times. This sequence joins TRBV19 and TRBJ1-5; unclear D gene. Germline V gives CDR1 LNHDA, CDR2 SQIVND (reference sequence). Between the trimmed V and J ends, which lost 7 bases and 2 bases, there was a span of 12 bases. The length of the CDR3 is 14 residues. The CDR3 region is CASKRTIRNQPQHF. The CDR3 coding sequence is TGTGCCAGTAAGAGGACGATACGCAATCAGCCCCAGCATTTT. Full variable domain (outside the CDR3, taken from reference TRBV19 and TRBJ1-5): DGGITQSPKYLFRKEGQNVTLSCEQNLNHDAMYWYRQDPGQGLRLIYYSQIVNDFQKGDIAEGYSVSREKKESFPLTVTSAQKNPTAFYLCASKRTIRNQPQHFGDGTRLSIL.

This clonotype was picked up a small number of times. The CDR3 region has the DNA TGCGCCAGCAGCTGGTTCGGGCAGAATGCTCACAATGAGCAGTTCTTC. Protein product: CASSWFGQNAHNEQFF. The rearrangement joins TRBV5-1 to TRBJ2-1; unclear D gene. Germline V gene lookup returns CDR1 SGHRS and CDR2 YFSETQ. CDR3 length equals 16 residues. V gave up 3 bases and J gave up 5 bases, with 18 bases separating them.

This clonotype was counted at least ten times. CDR3 sequence: CASSDEGRPHYEQYF. Here the CDR3 DNA reads TGTGCCAGCAGTGACGAGGGCCGACCGCACTACGAGCAGTACTTC. V is TRBV25-1 and J is TRBJ2-7, with a tentative D call TRBD2 (5 bases). CDR1 MGHDK and CDR2 SYGVNS come from the germline V gene. CDR3 length equals 15 residues. V was shortened by 3 bases and J by 3 bases, with 15 bases between the two germline ends.

The chain joins TRBV29-1 to TRBJ2-1, with 7 bases fitting TRBD1. Trimming took 7 bases from V and 8 from J; bases not matched to a gene: 11. CDR3 length: 13 residues. From germline, CDR1 is SQVTM and CDR2 ANQGSEA. The CDR3 sequence is CSAPGQAVHEQFF. The CDR3 nucleotides read TGCAGCGCACCTGGACAGGCGGTCCATGAGCAGTTCTTC.

The V gene is TRBV7-3, the J gene TRBJ2-6, with TRBD1 matching 9 bases. CDR3 length: 16 residues. Germline V CDR1 and CDR2: SGHTA, FQGTGA. V was pared by 4 bases and J by 2 bases, with 3 bases of the junction left unmatched. CDR3 residues: CASSSDRGAGANVLTF. CDR3 nucleotides: TGTGCCAGCAGCTCCGACAGGGGGGCTGGGGCCAACGTCCTGACTTTC.

On this clonotype: A clone one base away is much larger, so this may be a read error. The rearrangement uses TRBV2 and TRBJ1-1; D unclear. The CDR3 has 14 amino acids. The germline V gene has CDR1 SNHLY and CDR2 FYNNEI. CDR3 sequence reads: CASSEAGINTEDFF. CDR3 coding DNA: TGTGCCAGCAGTGAAGCGGGGATAAACACTGAAGATTTCTTT. Full variable domain (missing parts from reference TRBV2 and TRBJ1-1): EPEVTQTPSHQVTQMGQEVILRCVPISNHLYFYWYRQILGQKVEFLVSFYNNEISEKSEIFDDQFSVERPDGSNFTLKIRSTKLEDSAMYFCASSEAGINTEDFFGQGTRLTVV.

On this clonotype: The junction differs from germline at one of its ends, possibly a read error. The chain employs TRBV13 and TRBJ1-1; tentatively, D is TRBD1 (5 bases). The germline V gene has CDR1 PRHDT and CDR2 FYEKMQ (reference sequence). The CDR3 consists of 21 residues. CDR3 in amino acids: CASSQRRLEGFFPSMNTEGFF. The DNA of the CDR3 is TGTGCCAGCAGCCAGAGACGGCTAGAGGGGTTTTTCCCAAGCATGAACACTGAAGGTTTCTTT.